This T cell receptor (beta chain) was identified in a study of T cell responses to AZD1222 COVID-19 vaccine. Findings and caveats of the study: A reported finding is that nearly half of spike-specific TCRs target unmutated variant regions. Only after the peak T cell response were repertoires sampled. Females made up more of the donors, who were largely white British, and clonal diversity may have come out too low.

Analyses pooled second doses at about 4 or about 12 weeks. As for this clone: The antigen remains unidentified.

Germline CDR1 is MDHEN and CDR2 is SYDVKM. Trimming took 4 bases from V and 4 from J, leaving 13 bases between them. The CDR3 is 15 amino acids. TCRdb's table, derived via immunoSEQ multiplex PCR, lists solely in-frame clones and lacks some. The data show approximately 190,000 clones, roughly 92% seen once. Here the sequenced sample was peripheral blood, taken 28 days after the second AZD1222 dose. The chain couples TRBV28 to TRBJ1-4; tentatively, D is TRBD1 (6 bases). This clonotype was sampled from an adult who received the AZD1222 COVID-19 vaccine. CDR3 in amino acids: CASSSAQGLNEKLFF. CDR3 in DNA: TGTGCCAGCAGTTCCGCACAGGGTCTTAATGAAAAACTGTTTTTT.